This T cell receptor (beta chain) was identified in a study of cytomegalovirus exposure and HLA in healthy donors. Method: immunoSEQ multiplex PCR; TCRdb's copy keeps in-frame clones and lacks some. Altogether some 150,000 clones are present, around nine tenths being singletons, with the ten largest covering approximately 20%. The germline V and J ends were trimmed by 4 bases and 7 bases, with 14 bases remaining between them. The CDR3 consists of 13 residues. Germline-derived CDR1 and CDR2 are SGHKS and YYEKEE (reference sequence). The receptor's source is a man aged 18 to 30 in good health and CMV-seropositive. The chain has TRBV5-5 and TRBJ1-2; no clear D gene. The sequencing input was PBMCs. As DNA, the CDR3 is TGTGCCAGCAGCGTGCTCCAAGCTGCTGGCTACACCTTC. Its translation is CASSVLQAAGYTF.